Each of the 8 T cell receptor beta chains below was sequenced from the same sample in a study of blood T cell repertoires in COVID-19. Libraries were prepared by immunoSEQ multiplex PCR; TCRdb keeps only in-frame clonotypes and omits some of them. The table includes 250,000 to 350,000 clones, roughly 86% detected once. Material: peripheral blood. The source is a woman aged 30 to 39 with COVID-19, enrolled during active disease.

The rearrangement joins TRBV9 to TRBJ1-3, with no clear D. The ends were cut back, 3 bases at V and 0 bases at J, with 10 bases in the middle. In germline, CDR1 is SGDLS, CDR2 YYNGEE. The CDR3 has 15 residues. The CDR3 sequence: CASSAMTGSGNTIYF. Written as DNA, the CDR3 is TGTGCCAGCAGCGCAATGACGGGCTCTGGAAACACCATATATTTT.

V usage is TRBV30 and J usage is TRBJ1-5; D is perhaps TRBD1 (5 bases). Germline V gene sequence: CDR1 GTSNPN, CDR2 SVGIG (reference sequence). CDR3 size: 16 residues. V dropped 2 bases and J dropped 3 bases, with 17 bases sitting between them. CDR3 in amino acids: CAWSTHGGSTNQPQHF. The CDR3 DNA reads TGTGCCTGGAGTACTCACGGGGGTTCCACCAATCAGCCCCAGCATTTT. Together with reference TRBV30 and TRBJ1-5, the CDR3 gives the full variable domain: SQTIHQWPATLVQPVGSPLSLECTVEGTSNPNLYWYRQAAGRGLQLLFYSVGIGQISSEVPQNLSASRPQDRQFILSSKKLLLSDSGFYLCAWSTHGGSTNQPQHFGDGTRLSIL.

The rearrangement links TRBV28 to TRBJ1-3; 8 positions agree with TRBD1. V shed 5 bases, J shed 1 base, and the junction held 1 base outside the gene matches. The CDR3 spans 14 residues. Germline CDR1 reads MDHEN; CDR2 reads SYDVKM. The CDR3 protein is CASSGQGSGNTIYF. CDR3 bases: TGTGCCAGCAGTGGACAGGGTTCTGGAAACACCATATATTTT.

This CDR3 is CASSSSGHYNEQFF. In DNA form, the CDR3 reads TGTGCCAGCAGTTCTAGCGGGCACTACAATGAGCAGTTCTTC. The chain is built from TRBV27 and TRBJ2-1; 8 nucleotides align to TRBD2. V shed 4 bases and J 3 bases; nucleotides not matched to a gene: 2. CDR3 length: 14 amino acids. Germline V gene data show CDR1 as MNHEY and CDR2 as SMNVEV (reference sequence).

For the CDR3, the DNA is TGTGCCAGCACCGGGGGGGTAGCGGGAGGGAAAAGCTCCTACAATGAGCAGTTCTTC. This encodes CASTGGVAGGKSSYNEQFF. The V and J genes are TRBV2 and TRBJ2-1; 11 nucleotides line up with TRBD2. The junction had 14 bases not matched to a gene; V was cut back by 7 bases and J by 0 bases. CDR3 length: 19 residues. In germline, CDR1 is SNHLY, CDR2 FYNNEI.

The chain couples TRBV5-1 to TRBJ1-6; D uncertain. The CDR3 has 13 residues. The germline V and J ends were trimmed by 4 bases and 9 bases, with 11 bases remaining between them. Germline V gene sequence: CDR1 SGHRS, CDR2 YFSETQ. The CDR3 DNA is TGCGCCAGCAGCCCCGGACTCAGTTCACCCCTCCACTTT. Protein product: CASSPGLSSPLHF.

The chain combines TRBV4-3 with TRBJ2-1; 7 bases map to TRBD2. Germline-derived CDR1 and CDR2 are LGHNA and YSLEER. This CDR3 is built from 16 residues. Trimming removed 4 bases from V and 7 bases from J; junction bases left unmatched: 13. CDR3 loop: CASSPVGAGNRNEQFF. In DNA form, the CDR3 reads TGCGCCAGCAGCCCCGTGGGAGCGGGAAACCGAAATGAGCAGTTCTTC.

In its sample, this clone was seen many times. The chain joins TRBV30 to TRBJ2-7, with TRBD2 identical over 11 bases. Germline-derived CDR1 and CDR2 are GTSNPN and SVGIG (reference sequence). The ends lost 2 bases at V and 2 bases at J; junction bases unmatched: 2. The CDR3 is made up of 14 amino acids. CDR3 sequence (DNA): TGTGCCTGGAGTTTAGCGGGAGGGCCCTACGAGCAGTACTTC. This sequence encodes CAWSLAGGPYEQYF. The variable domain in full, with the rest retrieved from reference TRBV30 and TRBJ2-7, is SQTIHQWPATLVQPVGSPLSLECTVEGTSNPNLYWYRQAAGRGLQLLFYSVGIGQISSEVPQNLSASRPQDRQFILSSKKLLLSDSGFYLCAWSLAGGPYEQYFGPGTRLTVT.